Listed here are 20 T cell receptor beta chains from one sample, sequenced in a study of blood T cell repertoires in COVID-19. Measured with immunoSEQ multiplex PCR; TCRdb has only the in-frame clones, and not every one. Of fewer than 300,000 clones in the sample, around 87% are singletons; the top ten hold approximately 2.3%. The sequenced sample consisted of peripheral blood. The receptors shown here come from a woman in her forties or fifties with acute or convalescent COVID-19.

The rearrangement links TRBV20-1 to TRBJ2-1; 13 positions match TRBD2. CDR1 and CDR2 from the germline V gene are DFQATT and SNEGSKA (reference sequence). The J segment lost 2 bases and the V segment lost 5 bases, leaving 6 bases of the junction unmatched. This CDR3 region has 16 residues. The CDR3 nucleotides read TGCAGTGCTGGTGGGACTAGCGGGACCGCCTACAATGAGCAGTTCTTC. It yields the protein CSAGGTSGTAYNEQFF.

This clone appeared a few times. The CDR3 is CATSDPRDRGYGELFF. The CDR3 DNA follows: TGTGCCACCAGTGACCCCAGGGACAGGGGTTACGGGGAGCTGTTTTTT. The chain carries TRBV24-1 and TRBJ2-2, with 10 bases lining up with TRBD1. Germline trimming cut 4 bases from V and 7 bases from J; bases unmatched to any gene: 8. This CDR3 has 16 residues. Germline lookup yields CDR1 KGHDR and CDR2 SFDVKD.

The chain recombines TRBV29-1 with TRBJ2-1; TRBD1 aligns across 7 bases. This CDR3 region has 14 residues. Germline V gene lookup returns CDR1 SQVTM and CDR2 ANQGSEA. After removal of 3 bases from V and 0 bases from J, the junction contained 2 bases not matched to a gene. The CDR3 here is CSVDRGSSYNEQFF. The CDR3 bases are TGCAGCGTTGACAGGGGGAGCTCCTACAATGAGCAGTTCTTC.

The chain joins TRBV6-2 or TRBV6-3 to TRBJ2-3; 7 nucleotides align to TRBD1. Trimming cost V 5 bases and J 1 base; bases outside gene matches: 12. The CDR3 contains 17 residues. Germline V CDR1 and CDR2: MNHEY, SVGEGT. CDR3 coding DNA: TGTGCCAGCAGTGGATACAGGGGCTCCAGGGGCACAGATACGCAGTATTTT. Protein: CASSGYRGSRGTDTQYF.

In its sample, this clone was seen once. The gene calls are TRBV27 and TRBJ1-6; TRBD1 aligns across 10 bases. CDR3 length equals 15 residues. V was pared by 6 bases and J by 5 bases, with 4 bases of the junction left unmatched. Germline V gene sequence: CDR1 MNHEY, CDR2 SMNVEV (reference sequence). CDR3 DNA sequence: TGTGCCAGCAGACCCGGGACAGGGGATAATTCACCCCTCCACTTT. It yields the protein CASRPGTGDNSPLHF.

The chain joins TRBV20-1 to TRBJ2-7, with 10 nucleotides matching TRBD2. V dropped 3 bases and J dropped 4; count of bases not matched to a gene: 6. Looked up from germline, CDR1 is DFQATT and CDR2 is SNEGSKA (reference sequence). CDR3 length equals 14 residues. The CDR3 reads CSASATSGIYEQYF. In DNA form, the CDR3 reads TGCAGTGCTAGTGCCACTAGCGGGATTTACGAGCAGTACTTC.

The chain is built from TRBV24-1 and TRBJ2-1, with 15 bases that match TRBD2. The CDR3 covers 16 residues. Trimming cost V 3 bases and J 8 bases; bases outside gene matches: 4. Per germline, CDR1 KGHDR and CDR2 SFDVKD. CDR3 amino acids: CATSDTGLAGGYEQFF. CDR3 sequence (DNA): TGTGCCACCAGTGATACGGGACTAGCGGGAGGTTATGAGCAGTTCTTC.

This clone was seen at least ten times. This rearrangement joins TRBV2 to TRBJ1-3, with D maybe TRBD1 (5 bases). Germline CDR1 and CDR2: SNHLY and FYNNEI. V lost 9 bases and J 0 bases, leaving 15 bases between the germline ends. The CDR3 contains 15 residues. The CDR3 region is CARGGAGSSGNTIYF. The DNA for the CDR3 is TGTGCCAGAGGAGGGGCAGGGAGCTCTGGAAACACCATATATTTT.

V usage is TRBV6-2 or TRBV6-3 and J usage is TRBJ2-1; TRBD2 aligns across 13 bases. V lost 2 bases, J lost 10 bases, and 5 bases stayed unmatched. Germline CDR1 reads MNHEY; CDR2 reads SVGEGT. This CDR3 has 15 amino acids. The CDR3 DNA reads as TGTGCCAGCAGTTACAACGGACTAGCGGGAGAGGAGCAGTTCTTC. Its translation: CASSYNGLAGEEQFF.

The gene calls are TRBV3-1 (or the pseudogene TRBV3-2) and TRBJ1-1, with D perhaps TRBD1 (6 bases). The CDR3 length is 14 residues. The germline gives CDR1 LGHDT, CDR2 YNNKEL (reference sequence). Trimming left V 4 bases short and J 5 bases short, with 14 bases between. The CDR3 coding sequence is TGTGCCAGCAGCCTGAACAGGGACGAGACTGAAGCTTTCTTT. Amino acids: CASSLNRDETEAFF.

The chain recombines TRBV12-3 or TRBV12-4 with TRBJ2-3; D is undetermined. The CDR3 has 13 amino acids. Trimming left V 6 bases short and J 4 bases short, with 11 bases between. CDR3 region: CASRAVPADTQYF. CDR3 in DNA: TGTGCCAGCAGGGCAGTGCCTGCAGATACGCAGTATTTT.

The chain has TRBV29-1 and TRBJ2-1, with D perhaps matching TRBD2 (5 bases). This CDR3 spans 15 amino acids. Trimming removed 1 base at V and 4 bases at J, with 14 bases between. The germline V gene has CDR1 SQVTM and CDR2 ANQGSEA. CDR3 amino acids: CSVEGFSGVYNEQFF. CDR3 in DNA: TGCAGCGTTGAAGGGTTCAGCGGAGTTTACAATGAGCAGTTCTTC.

This chain joins TRBV7-7 and TRBJ2-3, with TRBD1 identical over 8 bases. Germline V gives CDR1 SSHAT, CDR2 FNYEAQ (reference sequence). The CDR3 sequence is 16 residues long. The V and J ends lost 5 bases and 1 base, in that order; junction bases with no gene match: 8. CDR3 DNA: TGTGCCAGCAGCGCGGAGTCACAGGGGGGCACAGATACGCAGTATTTT. It yields the protein CASSAESQGGTDTQYF.

This chain links TRBV2 with TRBJ2-7, with D possibly being TRBD2 (5 bases). Trimming took off 7 bases at V and 5 bases at J, with 15 bases between the two ends. The CDR3 is 13 amino acids. The germline V gene has CDR1 SNHLY and CDR2 FYNNEI. CDR3 region: CASNPWRSDEQYF. Here the CDR3 DNA reads TGTGCCAGCAACCCATGGAGGAGCGACGAGCAGTACTTC.

V and J are TRBV5-4 and TRBJ2-7; 10 positions match TRBD1. This CDR3 is built from 15 residues. Germline trimming cut 4 bases from V and 3 bases from J; bases unmatched to any gene: 7. CDR1 is SGHNT and CDR2 is YYREEE in the germline V gene (reference sequence). The CDR3 coding sequence is TGTGCCAGCAGCCCACCCAGGACAGGGGGCTACGAGCAGTACTTC. Amino acid sequence: CASSPPRTGGYEQYF.

The chain links TRBV7-6 to TRBJ2-2; possibly TRBD1 for D (6 bases). CDR3 length: 14 residues. Germline V CDR1 and CDR2: SGHVS, FNYEAQ. Trimming stripped 4 bases from V and 6 bases from J, with 12 bases between. The CDR3 DNA reads TGTGCCAGCAGCTCTGGGTCAGGGGCCGGGGAGCTGTTTTTT. It encodes CASSSGSGAGELFF.

V usage is TRBV7-9 and J usage is TRBJ1-4, with 7 bases matching TRBD1. V was pared by 5 bases and J by 3 bases, with 6 bases of the junction left unmatched. Germline V CDR1 and CDR2: SEHNR, FQNEAQ (reference sequence). CDR3 length: 15 amino acids. The CDR3 coding sequence is TGTGCCAGCAGCCAATGGACAGGTCCTAATGAAAAACTGTTTTTT. It is translated as CASSQWTGPNEKLFF.

The rearrangement uses TRBV6-2 or TRBV6-3 and TRBJ2-3; perhaps TRBD1 as D (5 bases). V was pared by 6 bases and J by 1 base, with 11 bases between. The CDR3 totals 14 residues. Germline V gene lookup returns CDR1 MNHEY and CDR2 SVGEGT. The CDR3 region is CASSRQSGTDTQYF. For the CDR3, the DNA is TGTGCCAGCAGCCGACAGTCTGGCACAGATACGCAGTATTTT.

V is TRBV5-1 and J is TRBJ1-5, with 12 bases matching TRBD1. The CDR3 totals 16 residues. Germline lookup yields CDR1 SGHRS and CDR2 YFSETQ. J was trimmed by 1 base and V by 4 bases; bases with no gene match: 3. The CDR3, as DNA: TGCGCCAGCAGCCCGGGGACAGGGGGCAGCAATCAGCCCCAGCATTTT. It translates to CASSPGTGGSNQPQHF.

The chain couples TRBV19 to TRBJ1-5; 10 positions match TRBD1. V was pared by 7 bases and J by 7 bases, with 10 bases of the junction left unmatched. Germline CDR1 reads LNHDA; CDR2 reads SQIVND (reference sequence). The CDR3 is made up of 15 amino acids. DNA for the CDR3: TGTGCCAGTACCCAGACAGGGGGCGGGAGGCAGCCCCAGCATTTT. Translated: CASTQTGGGRQPQHF.